The 13 T cell receptor beta chains below all came from one sample that was sequenced in a study of human T cells and chemical hapten exposure. Described time point: patch test 1, 2 weeks after DPC sensitization. Specified treatment: therapeutic diphenylcyclopropenone sensitization with weekly scalp DPC. TCRdb processed the RACE reads anew with MiXCR; each CDR3 protein has one entry. The table includes fewer than 200,000 distinct CDR3 sequences, around 24% detected once. Specimen: whole blood, collected in connection with sensitization to the hapten diphenylcyclopropenone (DPC). The receptor source for this set is a woman aged 50 to 60 with alopecia areata. Some clones in this sample may be carry-over from other donors' samples.

This clonotype has just a few counts. J is TRBJ2-7 and V is TRBV29-1, with 9 bases that match TRBD1. The CDR3 loop spans 14 amino acids. V trimming: 5 bases; J trimming: 7 bases; junction bases outside the gene matches: 12. CDR1 is SQVTM and CDR2 is ANQGSEA in the germline V gene. The CDR3 coding sequence is TGCAGCGTTAGGACCGGGACAGGGACTAAGGAGCAGTACTTC. Translated, it gives CSVRTGTGTKEQYF.

This clonotype turned up a few times. In nucleotides, the CDR3 is TGCGCCAGCAGCCCTCGAGCCTCCAGATCCCAGGAGCAGTACTTC. Protein product: CASSPRASRSQEQYF. The J gene is TRBJ2-7, the V gene TRBV10-1; D remains ambiguous. V was trimmed by 6 bases and J by 7 bases, leaving 22 bases between them. The CDR3 contains 15 residues. Germline loops: CDR1 WNHNN, CDR2 SYGVQD (reference sequence).

The gene calls are TRBV18 and TRBJ2-7; no clear D. CDR3 size: 13 residues. Trimming stripped 4 bases from V and 6 bases from J, with 13 bases between. Germline values: CDR1 KGHSH, CDR2 LQKENI. The DNA of the CDR3 is TGTGCCAGCTCACTGGACGCAATGGGCGAGCAGTACTTC. Translated, it gives CASSLDAMGEQYF.

The chain carries TRBV7-6 and TRBJ2-5, with D tentatively TRBD1 or TRBD2 (5 bases each). The CDR3 runs 14 residues. The V gene's germline CDR1 is SGHVS and CDR2 FNYEAQ. The ends were cut back, 5 bases at V and 3 bases at J, with 13 bases in the middle. In DNA, the CDR3 is TGTGCCAGCAGCGGGGGACCGTTTAAAGAGACCCAGTACTTC. Translated: CASSGGPFKETQYF.

This sequence joins TRBV6-2 or TRBV6-3 and TRBJ2-3, with D perhaps being TRBD1 or TRBD2 (6 bases each). The CDR3 runs 14 residues. Germline V gene data show CDR1 as MNHEY and CDR2 as SVGEGT. V was trimmed by 7 bases and J by 5 bases, leaving 16 bases between them. CDR3 sequence reads: CASTKGGSGDTQYF. CDR3 DNA: TGTGCCAGCACTAAAGGGGGGTCTGGAGATACGCAGTATTTT.

This rearrangement joins TRBV5-6 to TRBJ2-2, with D uncertain. This CDR3 region has 13 residues. In germline, CDR1 is SGHDT, CDR2 YYEEEE. V was shortened by 7 bases and J by 0 bases, with 7 bases between the two germline ends. In DNA, the CDR3 is TGTGCCAGCCACTCCGCGAACACCGGGGAGCTGTTTTTT. It specifies CASHSANTGELFF.

This clonotype has a handful of counts. J is TRBJ2-7 and V is TRBV29-1, with 7 bases lining up with TRBD2. The V gene's germline CDR1 is SQVTM and CDR2 ANQGSEA. This CDR3 is 14 amino acids long. Trimming cost V 1 base and J 1 base; bases outside gene matches: 4. This CDR3 is CSVEGGRESYEQYF. The CDR3 DNA follows: TGCAGCGTTGAAGGCGGGAGAGAGTCCTACGAGCAGTACTTC.

This clonotype came up a few times. V usage is TRBV12-3 or TRBV12-4 and J usage is TRBJ2-4, with 8 bases matching TRBD2. J was trimmed by 5 bases and V by 2 bases; bases with no gene match: 2. The CDR3 loop spans 14 amino acids. The CDR3: CASSLKLAENIQYF. The CDR3 DNA reads TGTGCCAGCAGTTTAAAACTAGCGGAAAACATTCAGTACTTC.

In this sample, this clonotype turned up a few times. V gene TRBV29-1 combines with J gene TRBJ2-2, with D possibly TRBD1 on 6 matching bases. V was clipped by 5 bases and J by 6 bases, with 13 bases between them. Germline V lookup: CDR1 SQVTM, CDR2 ANQGSEA. The CDR3 extends over 13 amino acids. This chain's CDR3 is CSVMGSGAGELFF. The CDR3 DNA reads as TGCAGCGTTATGGGGTCAGGGGCCGGGGAGCTGTTTTTT.

This clonotype has a handful of counts. The rearrangement uses TRBV12-5 and TRBJ1-1; 7 positions agree with TRBD1. The junction had 3 bases not matched to a gene; V was cut back by 5 bases and J by 3 bases. The CDR3 loop spans 13 amino acids. The germline V gene has CDR1 LGHNT and CDR2 FRNRAP. The CDR3 bases are TGTGCTAGTGGTATTCAGGGGGACACTGAAGCTTTCTTT. It specifies CASGIQGDTEAFF. Looking up the rest from reference TRBV12-5 and TRBJ1-1 gives the full variable domain: DARVTQTPRHKVTEMGQEVTMRCQPILGHNTVFWYRQTMMQGLELLAYFRNRAPLDDSGMPKDRFSAEMPDATLATLKIQPSEPRDSAVYFCASGIQGDTEAFFGQGTRLTVV.

V and J are TRBV24-1 and TRBJ1-2; maybe TRBD1 (5 bases). Germline lookup yields CDR1 KGHDR and CDR2 SFDVKD. The germline V and J ends were trimmed by 4 bases and 0 bases, with 20 bases remaining between them. This CDR3 spans 18 amino acids. CDR3 bases: TGTGCCACCAGTGACTACAGGCCCGGGGCCGAAGCTAACTATGGCTACACCTTC. Protein: CATSDYRPGAEANYGYTF.

This clonotype was seen a few times. The V and J genes are TRBV11-2 and TRBJ2-1; D may be TRBD1 or TRBD2 (5 bases each). The CDR3 has 15 residues. Trimming shortened V by 5 bases and J by 6 bases, and 17 bases separated the two germline ends. Looked up from germline, CDR1 is SGHAT and CDR2 is FQNNGV. The CDR3 DNA follows: TGTGCCAGCAGCCGGGACCCCCTCTATCTCAATGAGCAGTTCTTC. Protein sequence: CASSRDPLYLNEQFF.

This chain's CDR3 is CASSESQGTINEQFF. CDR3 DNA: TGTGCCAGCAGTGAATCGCAGGGGACTATAAATGAGCAGTTCTTC. The V call is TRBV2, the J call TRBJ2-1; weak D call: TRBD2 (7 bases). Deletions cut 2 bases from V and 7 bases from J, with 15 bases between. This CDR3 is built from 15 residues. CDR1 is SNHLY, CDR2 FYNNEI, per germline. Combining the CDR3 with reference TRBV2 and TRBJ2-1 gives the whole variable domain EPEVTQTPSHQVTQMGQEVILRCVPISNHLYFYWYRQILGQKVEFLVSFYNNEISEKSEIFDDQFSVERPDGSNFTLKIRSTKLEDSAMYFCASSESQGTINEQFFGPGTRLTVL.